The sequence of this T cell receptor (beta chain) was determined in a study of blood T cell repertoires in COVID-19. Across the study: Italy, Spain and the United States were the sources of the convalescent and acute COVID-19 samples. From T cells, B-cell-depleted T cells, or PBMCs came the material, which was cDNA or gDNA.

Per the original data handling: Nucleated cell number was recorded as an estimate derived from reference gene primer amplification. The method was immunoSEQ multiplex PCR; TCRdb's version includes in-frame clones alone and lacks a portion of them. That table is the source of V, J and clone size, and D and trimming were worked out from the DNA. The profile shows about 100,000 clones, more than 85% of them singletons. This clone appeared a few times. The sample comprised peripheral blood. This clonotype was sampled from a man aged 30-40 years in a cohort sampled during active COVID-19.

CDR3 DNA: TGTGCCAGCAGCACGGGACTAGCGGGGGTTAGGTACCAAGAGACCCAGTACTTC. It yields the protein CASSTGLAGVRYQETQYF. The chain joins TRBV7-2 to TRBJ2-5; the match to TRBD2 covers 14 bases. Germline V gene sequence: CDR1 SGHTA, CDR2 FQGNSA. V lost 5 bases to trimming and J lost 0 bases; unmatched junction nucleotides: 8. The CDR3 covers 18 residues.